The 22 T cell receptor beta chains reported below all come from one sample, sequenced in a study of cytomegalovirus exposure and HLA in healthy donors. A multiplex PCR was run with 60 Vbeta primers and 13 Jbeta primers. Produced via immunoSEQ multiplex PCR; TCRdb's table is partial and in-frame only. Here the sample spans 95,000 to 100,000 clones, approximately 76% being singletons. The sample taken for sequencing was PBMCs. The source of these receptors is a man aged 40-55 years in good health and CMV-seronegative.

Details on this clone: One end of the junction fails to match germline, which may point to a read error. The chain is built from TRBV7-9 and TRBJ2-7; TRBD1 might be the D (6 bases). The CDR3 consists of 13 residues. CDR1 and CDR2 (germline): SEHNR, FQNEAQ (reference sequence). CDR3 in DNA: TGTTCCAGCAGCCTACTACAGGGTTACGAGCAGTACTTC. It translates to CSSSLLQGYEQYF.

The chain carries TRBV10-3 and TRBJ1-5, with 7 bases that match TRBD1. The V gene end was trimmed by 3 bases and the J gene end by 7 bases; junction bases not matched to a gene: 6. Per germline, CDR1 ENHRY and CDR2 SYGVKD. This CDR3 has 14 residues. The chain's CDR3 is CAISERQGRQPQHF. Written as DNA, the CDR3 is TGTGCCATCAGTGAAAGACAGGGACGACAGCCCCAGCATTTT.

This clone was counted a few times. V usage is TRBV2 and J usage is TRBJ2-2, with a weak D call TRBD1 (5 bases). Between the trimmed V and J ends, which lost 7 bases and 2 bases, there was a span of 11 bases. The CDR3 contains 14 residues. The V gene's germline CDR1 is SNHLY and CDR2 FYNNEI. CDR3 sequence reads: CASKVRVNTGELFF. The DNA of the CDR3 is TGTGCCAGCAAGGTCAGGGTTAACACCGGGGAGCTGTTTTTT. Using reference TRBV2 and TRBJ2-2 for the parts outside the CDR3, the full variable domain is EPEVTQTPSHQVTQMGQEVILRCVPISNHLYFYWYRQILGQKVEFLVSFYNNEISEKSEIFDDQFSVERPDGSNFTLKIRSTKLEDSAMYFCASKVRVNTGELFFGEGSRLTVL.

The rearrangement joins TRBV11-2 to TRBJ2-2; 8 nucleotides line up with TRBD1. The germline V gene encodes CDR1 SGHAT and CDR2 FQNNGV. There are 16 residues in the CDR3. J gave up 1 base and V 5 bases, and 6 bases lay outside the gene matches. The CDR3 coding sequence is TGTGCCAGCAGCCGACAGGGGACATTGAACACCGGGGAGCTGTTTTTT. As protein: CASSRQGTLNTGELFF. The full variable domain, rest sourced from reference TRBV11-2 and TRBJ2-2, is EAGVAQSPRYKIIEKRQSVAFWCNPISGHATLYWYQQILGQGPKLLIQFQNNGVVDDSQLPKDRFSAERLKGVDSTLKIQPAKLEDSAVYLCASSRQGTLNTGELFFGEGSRLTVL.

V usage is TRBV7-2 and J usage is TRBJ2-3; TRBD1 matches 8 bases. The CDR3 runs 15 residues. V shed 5 bases and J 3 bases; nucleotides not matched to a gene: 7. The germline gives CDR1 SGHTA, CDR2 FQGNSA. The DNA of the CDR3 is TGTGCCAGCAGCCGCCAGGGGGCGGGTACAGATACGCAGTATTTT. It encodes CASSRQGAGTDTQYF.

This rearrangement joins TRBV7-2 to TRBJ1-1, with 9 bases that match TRBD1. Germline V gene data show CDR1 as SGHTA and CDR2 as FQGNSA. J gave up 4 bases and V 5 bases, and 5 bases lay outside the gene matches. The CDR3 length is 14 residues. The CDR3 DNA sequence: TGTGCCAGCAGCAACCGGGACAGGGTCACTGAAGCTTTCTTT. Protein product: CASSNRDRVTEAFF. The whole variable domain, remainder taken from reference TRBV7-2 and TRBJ1-1, is GAGVSQSPSNKVTEKGKDVELRCDPISGHTALYWYRQSLGQGLEFLIYFQGNSAPDKSGLPSDRFSAERTGGSVSTLTIQRTQQEDSAVYLCASSNRDRVTEAFFGQGTRLTVV.

This chain links TRBV7-3 with TRBJ2-2; no firm D call. Trimming removed 6 bases from V and 6 bases from J, with 11 bases in between. There are 13 residues in the CDR3. Per the germline V gene, CDR1 is SGHTA and CDR2 is FQGTGA. The CDR3 is CASRGPDPGELFF. The CDR3 DNA is TGTGCCAGCAGGGGCCCAGACCCCGGGGAGCTGTTTTTT. Full variable domain (rest looked up from reference TRBV7-3 and TRBJ2-2): GAGVSQTPSNKVTEKGKYVELRCDPISGHTALYWYRQSLGQGPEFLIYFQGTGAADDSGLPNDRFFAVRPEGSVSTLKIQRTERGDSAVYLCASRGPDPGELFFGEGSRLTVL.

The chain couples TRBV19 to TRBJ1-6, with D maybe TRBD1 (5 bases). The CDR3 is made up of 13 amino acids. The germline V and J ends were trimmed by 5 bases and 6 bases, with 8 bases remaining between them. CDR1 and CDR2 from the germline V gene are LNHDA and SQIVND (reference sequence). CDR3 DNA sequence: TGTGCCAGTAGTCTCCAGGGTAATTCACCCCTCCACTTT. It specifies CASSLQGNSPLHF.

This chain joins TRBV7-8 and TRBJ2-3; TRBD2 aligns across 11 bases. The CDR3 contains 15 residues. In germline, CDR1 is SGHVS, CDR2 FQNEAQ. Trimming removed 4 bases from V and 5 bases from J; junction bases left unmatched: 5. Here the CDR3 DNA reads TGTGCCAGCAGCTCGTCCGGGACTAGCGGAGATACGCAGTATTTT. Its translation is CASSSSGTSGDTQYF.

J is TRBJ2-1 and V is TRBV10-3; 8 bases line up with TRBD2. Germline V gene sequence: CDR1 ENHRY, CDR2 SYGVKD. The CDR3 loop spans 18 amino acids. V was clipped by 2 bases and J by 2 bases; unmatched bases: 11. CDR3 nucleotide sequence: TGTGCCATCAGTGAGCCCGAAGCCGGGGGGGGAACCTACAATGAGCAGTTCTTC. It translates to CAISEPEAGGGTYNEQFF.

This sequence joins TRBV6-5 and TRBJ1-1, with D unclear. V lost 6 bases and J 8 bases, leaving 13 bases between the germline ends. CDR3 length: 12 residues. Germline V gives CDR1 MNHEY, CDR2 SVGAGI. The CDR3 spells CASSPRLLEAFF. For the CDR3, the DNA is TGTGCCAGCAGCCCCCGACTGCTCGAAGCTTTCTTT.

The rearrangement links TRBV4-3 to TRBJ2-3; tentative D call: TRBD1 (6 bases). The CDR3 is 18 residues long. V dropped 0 bases and J dropped 0 bases, with 16 bases sitting between them. Germline V gene sequence: CDR1 LGHNA, CDR2 YSLEER. The CDR3 protein is CASSQEAGAATSTDTQYF. In DNA form, the CDR3 reads TGCGCCAGCAGCCAAGAGGCAGGGGCAGCGACTAGCACAGATACGCAGTATTTT.

The chain combines TRBV29-1 with TRBJ1-5; D remains ambiguous. Germline CDR1 reads SQVTM; CDR2 reads ANQGSEA. Trimming left V 6 bases short and J 0 bases short, with 9 bases between. The CDR3 is 13 amino acids. The CDR3: CSVAGNSNQPQHF. The CDR3 DNA reads as TGCAGCGTGGCAGGAAATAGCAATCAGCCCCAGCATTTT.

This clone has a single count. V and J are TRBV18 and TRBJ1-3; 9 nucleotides agree with TRBD1. The CDR3 length is 17 residues. V was clipped by 3 bases and J by 0 bases; unmatched bases: 6. The germline gives CDR1 KGHSH, CDR2 LQKENI. The CDR3 nucleotides read TGTGCCAGCTCACCTGGGACAGGGACAGCCTCTGGAAACACCATATATTTT. Translation: CASSPGTGTASGNTIYF.

This chain uses TRBV19 with TRBJ2-3, with a possible D match to TRBD1 (5 bases). Trimming cost V 2 bases and J 5 bases, with 8 bases left between them. CDR3 length equals 13 residues. Germline CDR1 and CDR2: LNHDA and SQIVND (reference sequence). In DNA, the CDR3 is TGTGCCAGTAGTATACAGGGAATAGATACGCAGTATTTT. This sequence encodes CASSIQGIDTQYF.

This chain uses TRBV19 with TRBJ1-3, with 7 bases identical to TRBD1. The germline V gene has CDR1 LNHDA and CDR2 SQIVND (reference sequence). V shed 2 bases and J 1 base; nucleotides not matched to a gene: 8. CDR3 length equals 17 residues. The DNA of the CDR3 is TGTGCCAGTAGTATATTGGCAGGGGGTAGTTCTGGAAACACCATATATTTT. This encodes CASSILAGGSSGNTIYF.

A single count supports this clone. The junction does not match germline at one end; this may be a read error. The rearrangement links TRBV7-9 to TRBJ1-2; D is perhaps TRBD1 (6 bases). The CDR3 spans 14 residues. The germline V gene has CDR1 SEHNR and CDR2 FQNEAQ (reference sequence). CDR3 in amino acids: CSSSLETGYYGYTF. Here the CDR3 DNA reads TGTTCCAGCAGCTTAGAGACAGGTTACTATGGCTACACCTTC. The variable domain in full, with the rest retrieved from reference TRBV7-9 and TRBJ1-2, is DTGVSQNPRHKITKRGQNVTFRCDPISEHNRLYWYRQTLGQGPEFLTYFQNEAQLEKSRLLSDRFSAERPKGSFSTLEIQRTEQGDSAMYLCSSSLETGYYGYTFGSGTRLTVV.

The rearrangement uses TRBV5-4 and TRBJ1-2, with 8 bases aligning to TRBD1. The CDR3 is 16 amino acids. Germline loops: CDR1 SGHNT, CDR2 YYREEE (reference sequence). Germline trimming cut 2 bases from V and 4 bases from J; bases unmatched to any gene: 10. CDR3 sequence reads: CASSFGATTGGYGYTF. CDR3 nucleotide sequence: TGTGCCAGCAGCTTCGGGGCAACCACAGGGGGCTATGGCTACACCTTC.

The chain joins TRBV28 to TRBJ2-3; no clear D gene. The CDR3 has 12 residues. Germline values: CDR1 MDHEN, CDR2 SYDVKM. V lost 7 bases and J 2 bases, leaving 7 bases between the germline ends. CDR3 nucleotide sequence: TGTGCCAGCACGGGTTCCACAGATACGCAGTATTTT. It yields the protein CASTGSTDTQYF.

This clone has only a few counts. The genes are TRBV6-5 and TRBJ2-3, with TRBD2 matching over 11 bases. The CDR3 runs to 15 residues. V lost 6 bases and J lost 3; bases outside the gene matches: 5. The germline CDR1 and CDR2 sequences are MNHEY and SVGAGI. The CDR3 protein is CASSQTSGETDTQYF. The CDR3 DNA follows: TGTGCCAGCAGCCAGACTAGCGGGGAAACAGATACGCAGTATTTT.

CDR3 protein: CASSSWTGGRGSPLHF. The CDR3 DNA follows: TGTGCCAGCAGTTCCTGGACAGGGGGCAGGGGTTCACCCCTCCACTTT. The chain uses TRBV27 and TRBJ1-6; 11 bases match TRBD1. V was pared by 4 bases and J by 9 bases, with 8 bases of the junction left unmatched. The CDR3 is 16 residues long. Germline CDR1 MNHEY, CDR2 SMNVEV (reference sequence).

The CDR3 sequence: CASSARTGDQPQHF. CDR3 bases: TGTGCCAGCAGCGCCCGGACAGGGGATCAGCCCCAGCATTTT. The chain carries TRBV11-2 and TRBJ1-5; TRBD1 matches at 9 bases. Germline V lookup: CDR1 SGHAT, CDR2 FQNNGV. V lost 5 bases to trimming and J lost 5 bases; unmatched junction nucleotides: 4. CDR3 length: 14 residues.